The 2 T cell receptor beta chains in this list originate from one sample, sequenced in a study of shared clonotypes between healthy human individuals. Here immunoSEQ multiplex PCR was the method, and the copy in TCRdb shows in-frame clones only, minus some. The data show a few hundred thousand clones, roughly three quarters seen once. Sample: PBMCs. The source is a woman aged 40 to 49 in good health. Some clones in this sample may be carry-over from other donors' samples.

This chain uses TRBV7-2 with TRBJ2-5; D is unresolved. V dropped 0 bases and J dropped 5 bases, with 7 bases sitting between them. Germline CDR1 SGHTA, CDR2 FQGNSA. The CDR3 is made up of 13 amino acids. The CDR3 DNA is TGTGCCAGCAGCTTAGCTCCGTCCGAGACCCAGTACTTC. Amino acid sequence: CASSLAPSETQYF.

This clone was observed at least ten times. The CDR3 coding sequence is TGCAGCTACACCAGGGGGGCGGAGAACACTGAAGCTTTCTTT. Residues: CSYTRGAENTEAFF. The V call is TRBV29-1, the J call TRBJ1-1; 7 nucleotides line up with TRBD1. V lost 8 bases, J lost 1 base, and 10 bases stayed unmatched. The CDR3 runs 14 residues. CDR1 is SQVTM and CDR2 is ANQGSEA in the germline V gene. The full variable domain, in which reference TRBV29-1 and TRBJ1-1 provide the parts outside the CDR3, is SAVISQKPSRDICQRGTSLTIQCQVDSQVTMMFWYRQQPGQSLTLIATANQGSEATYESGFVIDKFPISRPNLTFSTLTVSNMSPEDSSIYLCSYTRGAENTEAFFGQGTRLTVV.